Presented here are 13 T cell receptor beta chains from one specimen sequenced in a study of cytomegalovirus exposure and HLA in healthy donors. The primer mix had 60 Vbeta and 13 Jbeta primers. Clones were read by immunoSEQ multiplex PCR, and TCRdb kept only the in-frame ones, dropping some. The sample has under 85,000 clones; about 82% are singletons. Source material: PBMCs. The receptor source for this set is a woman aged 30 to 39 in good health and CMV-seronegative.

This chain joins TRBV25-1 and TRBJ2-5; 8 nucleotides agree with TRBD1. The CDR3 is 13 amino acids. The germline gives CDR1 MGHDK, CDR2 SYGVNS. Trimming cost V 8 bases and J 5 bases; bases outside gene matches: 7. This CDR3 reads CASSGQGGETQYF. CDR3 DNA: TGTGCCAGCTCCGGACAGGGTGGGGAGACCCAGTACTTC.

The J gene is TRBJ1-4, the V gene TRBV5-1, with no clear D. Germline CDR1 reads SGHRS; CDR2 reads YFSETQ. V was cut by 0 bases and J by 8 bases, with 17 bases left in between. The length of the CDR3 is 16 residues. CDR3 in amino acids: CASSLEVFGGGEKLFF. Here the CDR3 DNA reads TGCGCCAGCAGCTTGGAGGTTTTCGGCGGAGGGGAAAAACTGTTTTTT.

V is TRBV7-2 and J is TRBJ1-2; tentatively, D is TRBD1 (6 bases). Germline values: CDR1 SGHTA, CDR2 FQGNSA. Trimming pared 6 bases from V and 3 bases from J, leaving 20 bases between. There are 16 residues in the CDR3. CDR3 in amino acids: CASSSSIRYRDYGYTF. CDR3 sequence (DNA): TGTGCCAGCAGTTCAAGCATCCGGTACAGGGACTATGGCTACACCTTC.

This sequence joins TRBV9 and TRBJ2-7; 9 bases map to TRBD1. The CDR3 totals 15 residues. The V gene's germline CDR1 is SGDLS and CDR2 YYNGEE. The J segment lost 1 base and the V segment lost 4 bases, leaving 6 bases of the junction unmatched. The CDR3 reads CASSREGQGSYEQYF. The CDR3 DNA sequence: TGTGCCAGCAGCCGAGAGGGACAGGGTTCCTACGAGCAGTACTTC.

The V call is TRBV6-5, the J call TRBJ1-4; possible D gene TRBD1, 6 bases. Trimming took 3 bases from V and 0 from J, leaving 8 bases between them. CDR1 and CDR2 from the germline V gene are MNHEY and SVGAGI. The CDR3 spans 15 residues. The chain's CDR3 is CASSYEGATNEKLFF. The CDR3 DNA is TGTGCCAGCAGTTATGAGGGGGCAACTAATGAAAAACTGTTTTTT.

The rearrangement uses TRBV29-1 and TRBJ2-7; 7 positions agree with TRBD2. In germline, CDR1 is SQVTM, CDR2 ANQGSEA. J gave up 2 bases and V 4 bases, and 11 bases lay outside the gene matches. The CDR3 spans 15 residues. The CDR3 DNA is TGCAGCGTTGGGGGCCACTCTAGCGGACCCTACGAGCAGTACTTC. The encoded protein is CSVGGHSSGPYEQYF.

The chain has TRBV20-1 and TRBJ2-7; D remains unclear. CDR3 length equals 11 residues. Looked up from germline, CDR1 is DFQATT and CDR2 is SNEGSKA (reference sequence). Trimming pared 1 base from V and 5 bases from J, leaving 6 bases between. CDR3 amino acids: CSARVVDEQYF. CDR3 nucleotide sequence: TGCAGTGCTAGAGTAGTTGACGAGCAGTACTTC.

In DNA form, the CDR3 reads TGTGCCAGCAGTTACCCCTTGGACAGTTTCTCCTACGAGCAGTACTTC. Encoded protein: CASSYPLDSFSYEQYF. The chain recombines TRBV6-5 with TRBJ2-7; a possible D gene is TRBD1 (6 bases). The V and J ends lost 2 bases and 0 bases respectively, with 14 bases between them. Germline values: CDR1 MNHEY, CDR2 SVGAGI. CDR3 length: 16 residues.

The rearrangement uses TRBV29-1 and TRBJ2-3; maybe TRBD2 (6 bases). The CDR3 is 14 amino acids. CDR1 SQVTM and CDR2 ANQGSEA come from the germline V gene. The V end was cut by 4 bases, the J end by 2 bases, with 13 bases between. CDR3: CSVVPGGITDTQYF. CDR3 coding DNA: TGCAGCGTTGTCCCCGGGGGAATCACAGATACGCAGTATTTT.

The genes are TRBV7-7 and TRBJ2-1, with a tentative D call TRBD1 (5 bases). The CDR3 is 13 amino acids. CDR1 SSHAT and CDR2 FNYEAQ come from the germline V gene (reference sequence). V was cut by 4 bases and J by 7 bases, with 11 bases left in between. Written as DNA, the CDR3 is TGTGCCAGCAGCTCGACAGACCTTAATGAGCAGTTCTTC. This gives the protein CASSSTDLNEQFF. Full variable domain (outside the CDR3, taken from reference TRBV7-7 and TRBJ2-1): GAGVSQSPRYKVTKRGQDVTLRCDPISSHATLYWYQQALGQGPEFLTYFNYEAQPDKSGLPSDRFSAERPEGSISTLTIQRTEQRDSAMYRCASSSTDLNEQFFGPGTRLTVL.

The gene calls are TRBV7-8 and TRBJ2-7; 8 bases map to TRBD1. Germline-derived CDR1 and CDR2 are SGHVS and FQNEAQ. CDR3 length equals 15 residues. V shed 5 bases and J 5 bases; nucleotides not matched to a gene: 11. Written as DNA, the CDR3 is TGTGCCAGCAGCCCACAGACAGGGGAATCTGACGAGCAGTACTTC. It translates to CASSPQTGESDEQYF. Drawing the rest from reference TRBV7-8 and TRBJ2-7, the complete variable domain is GAGVSQSPRYKVAKRGQDVALRCDPISGHVSLFWYQQALGQGPEFLTYFQNEAQLDKSGLPSDRFFAERPEGSVSTLKIQRTQQEDSAVYLCASSPQTGESDEQYFGPGTRLTVT.

This clone was seen only a few times. The chain couples TRBV7-2 to TRBJ1-2, with 9 bases aligning to TRBD1. Germline CDR1 is SGHTA and CDR2 is FQGNSA. CDR3 length equals 16 residues. The junction had 8 bases not matched to a gene; V was cut back by 5 bases and J by 1 base. Here the CDR3 DNA reads TGTGCCAGCAGCCCTAGCGGGGGACAGGGTAACTATGGCTACACCTTC. Residues: CASSPSGGQGNYGYTF.

The rearrangement joins TRBV7-8 to TRBJ2-7; 8 bases fit TRBD1. The CDR3 has 15 residues. Unmatched junction bases numbered 4, after V lost 1 base and J lost 2 bases. Germline lookup yields CDR1 SGHVS and CDR2 FQNEAQ. This CDR3 reads CASSLVQGGAYEQYF. CDR3 sequence (DNA): TGTGCCAGCAGCTTAGTACAGGGGGGAGCCTACGAGCAGTACTTC.